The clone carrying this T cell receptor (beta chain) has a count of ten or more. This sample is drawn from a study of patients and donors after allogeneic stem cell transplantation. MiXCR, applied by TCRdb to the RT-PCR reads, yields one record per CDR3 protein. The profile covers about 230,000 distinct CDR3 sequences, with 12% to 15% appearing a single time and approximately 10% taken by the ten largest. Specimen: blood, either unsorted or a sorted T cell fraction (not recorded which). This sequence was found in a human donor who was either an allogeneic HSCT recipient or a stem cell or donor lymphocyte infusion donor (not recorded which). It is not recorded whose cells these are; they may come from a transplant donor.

CDR3 sequence (DNA): TGTGCCAGCAGCTCAGAGCACGGTACTAGCGGGAGCTCCTACAATGAGCAGTTCTTC. Residues: CASSSEHGTSGSSYNEQFF. The chain links TRBV5-6 to TRBJ2-1; 11 bases are shared with TRBD2. V trimming: 3 bases; J trimming: 0 bases; junction bases outside the gene matches: 11. This CDR3 has 19 residues. Germline values: CDR1 SGHDT, CDR2 YYEEEE.